This T cell receptor (beta chain) was sequenced for a study of T cell repertoires in cytomegalovirus infection. The wider study: Both CMV infection and a matching HLA type were indicated by public TCR beta signatures.

A single record per CDR3 protein comes from TCRdb applying MiXCR to the reads. The table includes some 920,000 distinct CDR3 sequences, approximately 32% detected once. Regarding this clonotype: Its antigen is not identified.

The study's findings and limits: Summed frequency of shared TCR beta families picked out CMV carriers who also had the relevant HLA. There were HLA-C-restricted CMV-specific TCR beta clonotypes dominating the ex vivo response.

Germline V gene data show CDR1 as MNHEY and CDR2 as SVGAGI. The V gene lost 2 bases and the J gene lost 6 bases, with 14 bases spanning the gap. This CDR3 comprises 15 residues. The sample here was cultured CD8+ T cells from PBMCs, taken from culture after CMV antigen stimulation. This chain uses TRBV6-5 with TRBJ2-1; D may be TRBD1 (6 bases). The receptor was isolated from a human donor in good health (CMV status not recorded). Some clones in this sample may be carry-over from other donors' samples. In DNA form, the CDR3 reads TGTGCCAGCAGTTACGGCAGGGGCTATAGCAATGAGCAGTTCTTC. Translated, it gives CASSYGRGYSNEQFF.